This entry lists 8 T cell receptor beta chains sequenced from one sample in a study of blood T cell repertoires in COVID-19. Measured with immunoSEQ multiplex PCR; TCRdb has only the in-frame clones, and not every one. Here the sample spans about 200,000 clones, about three quarters being singletons. Source material: peripheral blood. These receptors were taken from a woman in her 70s with acute or convalescent COVID-19.

V gene TRBV5-1 combines with J gene TRBJ1-6; D is uncertain. Trimming cost V 4 bases and J 6 bases, with 14 bases left between them. The length of the CDR3 is 15 residues. Germline-derived CDR1 and CDR2 are SGHRS and YFSETQ. DNA of the CDR3: TGCGCCAGCAGCCCGCCGGGGAACGGTAATTCACCCCTCCACTTT. This codes for CASSPPGNGNSPLHF.

The chain combines TRBV7-8 with TRBJ2-1, with 8 bases fitting TRBD2. The CDR3 length is 16 residues. Unmatched junction bases numbered 2, after V lost 1 base and J lost 0 bases. Germline lookup yields CDR1 SGHVS and CDR2 FQNEAQ. The CDR3 sequence: CASSLEAGGSYNEQFF. DNA of the CDR3: TGTGCCAGCAGCTTAGAGGCGGGAGGCTCCTACAATGAGCAGTTCTTC.

This chain links TRBV3-1 (or the pseudogene TRBV3-2) with TRBJ1-3, with D possibly TRBD1 on 5 matching bases. Germline V gene data show CDR1 as LGHDT and CDR2 as YNNKEL (reference sequence). This CDR3 comprises 13 residues. Trimming took off 3 bases at V and 7 bases at J, with 10 bases between the two ends. The CDR3 bases are TGTGCCAGCAGCCAGGATGCAGGGAACACCATATATTTT. The encoded protein is CASSQDAGNTIYF.

This clone has only one observation. The same CDR3 can be traced to other DNA sequences in this sample. The V call is TRBV5-1, the J call TRBJ2-6; no clear D gene. V shed 0 bases and J shed 0 bases, with 4 bases lying between them. The CDR3 runs 15 residues. CDR1 is SGHRS and CDR2 is YFSETQ in the germline V gene. CDR3 in DNA: TGCGCCAGCAGCTTGGGCAGCTCTGGGGCCAACGTCCTGACTTTC. This gives the protein CASSLGSSGANVLTF. Variable domain in full (rest from reference TRBV5-1 and TRBJ2-6): KAGVTQTPRYLIKTRGQQVTLSCSPISGHRSVSWYQQTPGQGLQFLFEYFSETQRNKGNFPGRFSGRQFSNSRSEMNVSTLELGDSALYLCASSLGSSGANVLTFGAGSRLTVL.

The chain couples TRBV18 to TRBJ1-1; 12 nucleotides align to TRBD1. Germline CDR1 reads KGHSH; CDR2 reads LQKENI. The V segment lost 1 base and the J segment 8 bases; nucleotides outside the gene matches: 14. This CDR3 comprises 18 residues. The chain's CDR3 is CASSPQSLTGTGGSEAFF. The DNA for the CDR3 is TGTGCCAGCTCACCACAATCCTTGACCGGGACAGGGGGCTCCGAAGCTTTCTTT. The full variable domain, with the rest looked up from reference TRBV18 and TRBJ1-1, is NAGVMQNPRHLVRRRGQEARLRCSPMKGHSHVYWYRQLPEEGLKFMVYLQKENIIDESGMPKERFSAEFPKEGPSILRIQQVVRGDSAAYFCASSPQSLTGTGGSEAFFGQGTRLTVV.

This clone was seen a single time. V usage is TRBV18 and J usage is TRBJ2-1; 11 bases map to TRBD2. After removal of 4 bases from V and 7 bases from J, the junction contained 3 bases not matched to a gene. The CDR3 length is 14 residues. Germline CDR1 reads KGHSH; CDR2 reads LQKENI. CDR3: CASSRGLAENEQFF. CDR3 coding DNA: TGTGCCAGCTCACGGGGACTAGCGGAGAATGAGCAGTTCTTC.

This CDR3 reads CAWSVGHQGVLGKLFF. The CDR3 bases are TGTGCCTGGAGTGTAGGTCACCAGGGGGTTCTGGGAAAACTGTTTTTT. This chain uses TRBV30 with TRBJ1-4; 7 nucleotides line up with TRBD1. Trimming took 0 bases from V and 10 from J; bases not matched to a gene: 14. Germline V gene sequence: CDR1 GTSNPN, CDR2 SVGIG (reference sequence). The CDR3 length is 16 residues. Based on the CDR3 plus reference TRBV30 and TRBJ1-4, the full variable domain is SQTIHQWPATLVQPVGSPLSLECTVEGTSNPNLYWYRQAAGRGLQLLFYSVGIGQISSEVPQNLSASRPQDRQFILSSKKLLLSDSGFYLCAWSVGHQGVLGKLFFGSGTQLSVL.

This clone has just one count. The gene calls are TRBV6-5 and TRBJ1-2, with D perhaps matching TRBD1 (5 bases). The CDR3 has 12 residues. CDR1 MNHEY and CDR2 SVGAGI come from the germline V gene. V lost 6 bases and J 5 bases, leaving 10 bases between the germline ends. CDR3 DNA sequence: TGTGCCAGCAGGCAGGAGGGGTATGGCTACACCTTC. The encoded protein is CASRQEGYGYTF.